The 11 T cell receptor beta chains below were found in one sample sequenced in a study of blood T cell repertoires in COVID-19. The assay was immunoSEQ multiplex PCR, and TCRdb's table has in-frame clones only and misses some. The sample lists 150,000 to 200,000 clones, approximately 86% occurring once. The specimen was peripheral blood. The receptors originated from a woman of 80 years or more in a cohort sampled during active or convalescent COVID-19.

This chain uses TRBV27 with TRBJ2-3; weak D call: TRBD1 (5 bases). CDR3 length equals 13 residues. V lost 3 bases, J lost 6 bases, and 10 bases lay in between. Germline CDR1 reads MNHEY; CDR2 reads SMNVEV (reference sequence). CDR3 residues: CASSFTGADTQYF. In DNA, the CDR3 is TGTGCCAGCAGTTTTACTGGGGCGGATACGCAGTATTTT.

The chain employs TRBV5-1 and TRBJ1-4; 7 bases fit TRBD1. There are 14 residues in the CDR3. The V gene's germline CDR1 is SGHRS and CDR2 YFSETQ. Losses at the gene ends were 3 bases for V and 4 bases for J; bases not matched to a gene: 3. This chain's CDR3 is CASSSGQNNEKLFF. CDR3 nucleotide sequence: TGCGCCAGCAGCTCGGGACAGAATAATGAAAAACTGTTTTTT. The variable domain in full, with the rest retrieved from reference TRBV5-1 and TRBJ1-4, is KAGVTQTPRYLIKTRGQQVTLSCSPISGHRSVSWYQQTPGQGLQFLFEYFSETQRNKGNFPGRFSGRQFSNSRSEMNVSTLELGDSALYLCASSSGQNNEKLFFGSGTQLSVL.

The chain combines TRBV5-1 with TRBJ1-2, with no clear D. The CDR3 loop spans 14 amino acids. Trimming cost V 4 bases and J 4 bases, with 14 bases left between them. Germline CDR1 is SGHRS and CDR2 is YFSETQ. DNA of the CDR3: TGCGCCAGCAGCCCCGAGCCGCGGAGCTATGGCTACACCTTC. Encoded protein: CASSPEPRSYGYTF.

The CDR3 reads CASSLQGALTGELFF. DNA for the CDR3: TGCGCCAGCAGCTTGCAGGGGGCGCTGACCGGGGAGCTGTTTTTT. This chain joins TRBV5-1 and TRBJ2-2; 8 bases are shared with TRBD1. Trimming cost V 1 base and J 5 bases; bases outside gene matches: 4. Germline lookup yields CDR1 SGHRS and CDR2 YFSETQ. This CDR3 comprises 15 residues. The whole variable domain, filled in from reference TRBV5-1 and TRBJ2-2, reads KAGVTQTPRYLIKTRGQQVTLSCSPISGHRSVSWYQQTPGQGLQFLFEYFSETQRNKGNFPGRFSGRQFSNSRSEMNVSTLELGDSALYLCASSLQGALTGELFFGEGSRLTVL.

This chain links TRBV5-1 with TRBJ1-5; D is possibly TRBD1 (5 bases). Germline V gives CDR1 SGHRS, CDR2 YFSETQ. This CDR3 has 15 residues. Trimming stripped 4 bases from V and 6 bases from J, with 17 bases between. CDR3 sequence reads: CASSPGTTVGQPQHF. In DNA, the CDR3 is TGCGCCAGCAGCCCTGGGACTACCGTCGGTCAGCCCCAGCATTTT.

This clone was detected once. V gene TRBV28 combines with J gene TRBJ1-5, with D perhaps matching TRBD1 (5 bases). The germline V and J ends were trimmed by 5 bases and 6 bases, with 11 bases remaining between them. Germline V gene lookup returns CDR1 MDHEN and CDR2 SYDVKM. The CDR3 length is 13 residues. As DNA, the CDR3 is TGTGCCAGCAGTAAGGGGAGGGTTCAGCCCCAGCATTTT. Protein product: CASSKGRVQPQHF.

The CDR3 DNA sequence: TGTGCCACCAGTGAACCAACGGGACTAGCGGGTTCCTACAATGAGCAGTTCTTC. This translates into CATSEPTGLAGSYNEQFF. This chain links TRBV24-1 with TRBJ2-1; 12 nucleotides match TRBD2. Germline assignment: CDR1 KGHDR and CDR2 SFDVKD. The J segment lost 1 base and the V segment lost 4 bases, leaving 7 bases of the junction unmatched. This CDR3 contains 18 residues.

The V call is TRBV10-3, the J call TRBJ1-2; 10 nucleotides match TRBD1. After removal of 10 bases from V and 0 bases from J, the junction contained 5 bases not matched to a gene. The CDR3 runs 14 residues. Germline loops: CDR1 ENHRY, CDR2 SYGVKD. The CDR3 nucleotides read TGTGCCACAAGGACAGGGGGACCTAACTATGGCTACACCTTC. Its protein is CATRTGGPNYGYTF.

The chain uses TRBV27 and TRBJ1-6; D not resolved. V was trimmed by 3 bases and J by 6 bases, leaving 15 bases between them. CDR3 size: 16 residues. Germline V gene sequence: CDR1 MNHEY, CDR2 SMNVEV (reference sequence). The CDR3 reads CASSFNLAVPNSPLHF. The CDR3 DNA is TGTGCCAGCAGTTTCAACCTTGCGGTACCTAATTCACCCCTCCACTTT.

The chain links TRBV11-2 to TRBJ2-7; D not resolved. The germline CDR1 and CDR2 sequences are SGHAT and FQNNGV. V lost 1 base to trimming and J lost 0 bases, with 13 bases between them. The CDR3 spans 16 residues. The CDR3 nucleotides read TGTGCCAGCAGCTTAGGGCGCGGTTCGAGCTCCTACGAGCAGTACGTC. Its protein product is CASSLGRGSSSYEQYV.

The chain recombines TRBV6-1 with TRBJ1-5, with D maybe TRBD1 (5 bases). The germline V gene encodes CDR1 MNHNS and CDR2 SASEGT. The CDR3 length is 15 residues. V was pared by 2 bases and J by 6 bases, with 14 bases between. CDR3 DNA: TGTGCCAGCAGTGAAAACGCAGTGGGGGGTCAGCCCCAGCATTTT. Amino acid sequence: CASSENAVGGQPQHF.